The following is a TCR beta chain sequence with its context. Its antigen is as yet unknown. The repertoire was sequenced with immunoSEQ multiplex PCR; TCRdb's copy has only in-frame clones and lacks some. The data hold around 12,000 clones, with more than 80% observed a single time. The data originate from a study of OX40 agonist ivuxolimab in advanced cancers. Study observations and caveats: Both blood CD4+ and CD8+ T cells showed clonal growth by week 6 at 0.1 to 3.0 mg/kg.

This CDR3 region has 12 residues. Deletions cut 3 bases from V and 4 bases from J, with 9 bases between. Germline V gives CDR1 SQVTM, CDR2 ANQGSEA. The sample was CD4+ or CD8+ T cells sorted from blood, taken in a trial of the OX40 agonist ivuxolimab. The receptor was derived from an adult with an advanced solid tumor such as melanoma, head and neck, liver or kidney cancer. The chain uses TRBV29-1 and TRBJ2-5; TRBD1 is a possible D gene (6 bases). CDR3 amino acids: CSVEGRGETQYF. The DNA of the CDR3 is TGCAGCGTTGAGGGCAGGGGAGAGACCCAGTACTTC.